The rows below give T cell receptor beta chains drawn from one sample of a study of blood T cell repertoires in COVID-19. Assay used: immunoSEQ multiplex PCR; TCRdb lists only in-frame clones, some missing. The data show roughly 220,000 clones, 80% seen once. What was sequenced was peripheral blood. These receptors were taken from a woman in her 70s with acute or convalescent COVID-19. CDR3s include the opening cysteine and the closing phenylalanine or tryptophan. Fields, in order: V gene, J gene, CDR3 protein.

V gene: TRBV28; J gene: TRBJ1-1; CDR3 protein: CASSLVTGSETEAFF
V gene: TRBV5-4; J gene: TRBJ1-3; CDR3 protein: CASSLRDRGNTIYF
V gene: TRBV7-3; J gene: TRBJ2-7; CDR3 protein: CASSPIAGSPYEQYF
V gene: TRBV5-6; J gene: TRBJ2-1; CDR3 protein: CASSIGGYEQFF
V gene: TRBV7-9; J gene: TRBJ2-3; CDR3 protein: CASSSGERRSTDTQYF
V gene: TRBV29-1; J gene: TRBJ2-2; CDR3 protein: CSVEGRDSWSGELFF
V gene: TRBV6-5; J gene: TRBJ1-5; CDR3 protein: CASSSGTGIMPQHF
V gene: TRBV2; J gene: TRBJ2-7; CDR3 protein: CASSPRVAGTSGATYEQYF
V gene: TRBV18; J gene: TRBJ2-2; CDR3 protein: CASSPTQRATGELFF
V gene: TRBV7-2; J gene: TRBJ1-5; CDR3 protein: CASSTGLNQPQHF
V gene: TRBV6-4; J gene: TRBJ2-3; CDR3 protein: CASSGLAGVAKDTQYF
V gene: TRBV15; J gene: TRBJ1-2; CDR3 protein: CATSRDPQGYGYTF
V gene: TRBV14; J gene: TRBJ2-1; CDR3 protein: CASSQDLRSNEQFF
V gene: TRBV5-4; J gene: TRBJ2-2; CDR3 protein: CASSLPGLNTGELFF
V gene: TRBV5-1; J gene: TRBJ2-1; CDR3 protein: CASSPGGGSRYEQFF
V gene: TRBV18; J gene: TRBJ1-6; CDR3 protein: CASSPGGQNSPLHF
V gene: TRBV11-3; J gene: TRBJ2-1; CDR3 protein: CASSTRFDNEQFF
V gene: TRBV6-4; J gene: TRBJ1-4; CDR3 protein: CASSDSIGGGKLFF
V gene: TRBV19; J gene: TRBJ2-3; CDR3 protein: CASSSGRGDTQYF
V gene: TRBV2; J gene: TRBJ1-2; CDR3 protein: CASGFVRGSAVGYTF
V gene: TRBV27; J gene: TRBJ1-4; CDR3 protein: CASSLGQGGEKLFF
V gene: TRBV18; J gene: TRBJ2-1; CDR3 protein: CASSPGTVYNEQFF
V gene: TRBV7-2; J gene: TRBJ1-1; CDR3 protein: CASSSVFPNTEAFF
V gene: TRBV18; J gene: TRBJ2-7; CDR3 protein: CASNRDNYEQYF
V gene: TRBV10-3; J gene: TRBJ2-3; CDR3 protein: CAITMTGGRDTQYF
V gene: TRBV5-1; J gene: TRBJ1-2; CDR3 protein: CASSRETATNYGYTF
V gene: TRBV3-1/TRBV3-2; J gene: TRBJ1-1; CDR3 protein: CASSPFLGALNTEAFF